The next 30 T cell receptor beta chains were all read from a single sample in a study of vaccination and CD4 T cells after COVID-19. Treatment denoted: roughly nine-day PBMC culture with coronavirus spike peptide pools or control peptides (ViraFEST assay). Their antigens remain unidentified. The Oncomine TCR Beta short-read assay generated sequence data from the DNA of cultured CD4+ T cells. TCRdb redid the calling of the PCR reads with MiXCR, one entry per CDR3 protein. The sample consists of over 10,000 distinct CDR3 sequences, 70% to 80% of them appearing once. Material for sequencing was CD4+ T cells from blood, cultured in vitro. All receptors come from a human donor who had recovered from COVID-19.

This sequence joins TRBV7-2 and TRBJ1-5; 9 bases align to TRBD1. The CDR3 contains 15 residues. Germline trimming cut 5 bases from V and 2 bases from J; bases unmatched to any gene: 4. CDR1 and CDR2 from the germline V gene are SGHTA and FQGNSA. CDR3 protein: CASSRRTGGNQPQHF. CDR3 nucleotides: TGTGCCAGCAGCCGGAGGACAGGGGGCAATCAGCCCCAGCATTTT.

J is TRBJ2-5 and V is TRBV6-2 or TRBV6-3; the D is unclear. The CDR3 runs 14 residues. V lost 2 bases and J 1 base, leaving 8 bases between the germline ends. Germline V CDR1 and CDR2: MNHEY, SVGEGT. CDR3 region: CASSYEQFQETQYF. CDR3 nucleotides: TGTGCCAGCAGTTACGAACAGTTCCAAGAGACCCAGTACTTC.

This clonotype was seen a few times. The rearrangement joins TRBV18 to TRBJ1-2, with a tentative D call TRBD1 (6 bases). The CDR3 is 14 amino acids. Trimming pared 5 bases from V and 5 bases from J, leaving 15 bases between. CDR1 KGHSH and CDR2 LQKENI come from the germline V gene. The CDR3 reads CASSLSGGRYGYTF. Here the CDR3 DNA reads TGTGCCAGCTCATTATCCGGGGGCCGGTATGGCTACACCTTC.

CDR3 amino acids: CAILDRVTYEQYF. In DNA, the CDR3 is TGTGCCATCTTGGACAGGGTTACCTACGAGCAGTACTTC. This rearrangement joins TRBV6-1 to TRBJ2-7; 8 bases are a match to TRBD1. After removal of 10 bases from V and 2 bases from J, the junction contained 7 bases not matched to a gene. Germline CDR1 reads MNHNS; CDR2 reads SASEGT. The CDR3 contains 13 residues.

This clonotype was detected only a few times. The chain carries TRBV6-1 and TRBJ1-5, with D perhaps TRBD1 (5 bases). The CDR3 contains 16 residues. CDR1 and CDR2 from the germline V gene are MNHNS and SASEGT. V was trimmed by 4 bases and J by 2 bases, leaving 15 bases between them. The DNA for the CDR3 is TGTGCCAGCAGTGCCCCTGCTTGGGGGGGCAATCAGCCCCAGCATTTT. It yields the protein CASSAPAWGGNQPQHF.

This clonotype was observed a few times. This chain links TRBV20-1 with TRBJ2-7; no clear D gene. Trimming took off 7 bases at V and 7 bases at J, with 11 bases between the two ends. Germline CDR1 is DFQATT and CDR2 is SNEGSKA (reference sequence). The CDR3 has 10 amino acids. The CDR3 DNA reads TGCAGTGTCCCCAGTTTGGAGCAGTACTTC. Protein: CSVPSLEQYF.

This chain uses TRBV7-2 with TRBJ2-7; D is ambiguous. The V end was cut by 2 bases, the J end by 7 bases, with 15 bases between. In germline, CDR1 is SGHTA, CDR2 FQGNSA. The length of the CDR3 is 14 residues. CDR3 coding DNA: TGTGCCAGCAGCTTATTCTTCCCTGTGGGGGAGCAGTACTTC. Its protein product is CASSLFFPVGEQYF. The full variable domain, rest sourced from reference TRBV7-2 and TRBJ2-7, is GAGVSQSPSNKVTEKGKDVELRCDPISGHTALYWYRQSLGQGLEFLIYFQGNSAPDKSGLPSDRFSAERTGGSVSTLTIQRTQQEDSAVYLCASSLFFPVGEQYFGPGTRLTVT.

The CDR3 protein is CASGSTGESTDTQYF. The CDR3 nucleotides read TGTGCCAGCGGCTCGACAGGGGAATCCACAGATACGCAGTATTTT. The chain combines TRBV28 with TRBJ2-3, with 8 bases aligning to TRBD1. Germline-derived CDR1 and CDR2 are MDHEN and SYDVKM. CDR3 length: 15 residues. V dropped 8 bases and J dropped 2; count of bases not matched to a gene: 9. The whole variable domain, filled in from reference TRBV28 and TRBJ2-3, reads DVKVTQSSRYLVKRTGEKVFLECVQDMDHENMFWYRQDPGLGLRLIYFSYDVKMKEKGDIPEGYSVSREKKERFSLILESASTNQTSMYLCASGSTGESTDTQYFGPGTRLTVL.

This rearrangement joins TRBV19 to TRBJ1-5; unclear D gene. The V gene's germline CDR1 is LNHDA and CDR2 SQIVND (reference sequence). CDR3 length: 12 amino acids. The V end was cut by 1 base, the J end by 9 bases, with 7 bases between. DNA of the CDR3: TGTGCCAGTAGTATAGGGGCGCCGCCCCAGCATTTT. Its protein is CASSIGAPPQHF.

This clonotype is medium-sized (0.01 to 0.1%) within its sample. The chain joins TRBV6-1 to TRBJ2-7; D gene ambiguous. Trimming took off 9 bases at V and 3 bases at J, with 15 bases between the two ends. The CDR3 covers 13 residues. Germline CDR1 is MNHNS and CDR2 is SASEGT. CDR3 nucleotides: TGTGCCAGTACCTTACAGTTTCGCTACGAGCAGTACTTC. This codes for CASTLQFRYEQYF.

The V call is TRBV20-1, the J call TRBJ2-3; perhaps TRBD2 as D (6 bases). The germline V gene has CDR1 DFQATT and CDR2 SNEGSKA (reference sequence). The V gene lost 3 bases and the J gene lost 4 bases, with 8 bases spanning the gap. The CDR3 consists of 12 residues. CDR3 in DNA: TGCAGTGCTAGCGGGACTTCAGATACGCAGTATTTT. Translation gives CSASGTSDTQYF.

The genes are TRBV24-1 and TRBJ2-2, with 8 nucleotides matching TRBD1. Germline CDR1 KGHDR, CDR2 SFDVKD. V was pared by 5 bases and J by 7 bases, with 17 bases of the junction left unmatched. CDR3 size: 18 residues. DNA of the CDR3: TGTGCCACCAGTGGATTATCGGGCAGGGGGCGCGGGATCGGGGAGCTGTTTTTT. It yields the protein CATSGLSGRGRGIGELFF.

The chain joins TRBV7-6 to TRBJ1-5; D ambiguous. Germline CDR1 SGHVS, CDR2 FNYEAQ. V dropped 6 bases and J dropped 3 bases, with 9 bases sitting between them. The CDR3 consists of 13 residues. CDR3 bases: TGTGCCAGCAGTTACGGTGACAATCAGCCCCAGCATTTT. Residues: CASSYGDNQPQHF.

This rearrangement joins TRBV24-1 to TRBJ2-2; TRBD1 matches 8 bases. The CDR3 has 15 amino acids. Trimming cost V 4 bases and J 4 bases; bases outside gene matches: 4. CDR1 is KGHDR and CDR2 is SFDVKD in the germline V gene. CDR3 DNA: TGTGCCACCAGTGAGGGGGACAGGTTCACCGGGGAGCTGTTTTTT. This encodes CATSEGDRFTGELFF.

This chain joins TRBV24-1 and TRBJ1-1, with D perhaps TRBD1 (6 bases). The CDR3 is 12 amino acids. Trimming cost V 9 bases and J 6 bases, with 13 bases left between them. The germline CDR1 and CDR2 sequences are KGHDR and SFDVKD. Written as DNA, the CDR3 is TGTGCCACCGGTAAGGGGGACGCTGAAGCTTTCTTT. Translating gives CATGKGDAEAFF.

This clonotype has more than one count but fewer than ten. The chain has TRBV28 and TRBJ1-5, with TRBD1 matching 11 bases. Germline CDR1 and CDR2: MDHEN and SYDVKM. V was pared by 6 bases and J by 2 bases, with 3 bases of the junction left unmatched. This CDR3 has 15 amino acids. CDR3 nucleotides: TGTGCCAGCAGCTCGGGACAGGGGGGCAATCAGCCCCAGCATTTT. This codes for CASSSGQGGNQPQHF.

This clonotype was recorded only once. The chain has TRBV7-8 and TRBJ1-2, with D possibly TRBD1 on 6 matching bases. Germline-derived CDR1 and CDR2 are SGHVS and FQNEAQ. CDR3 size: 13 residues. V lost 6 bases, J lost 7 bases, and 15 bases lay in between. The CDR3 spells CASRDRGRAGYTF. CDR3 sequence (DNA): TGTGCCAGCAGGGACAGAGGTAGAGCTGGCTACACCTTC.

V is TRBV6-2 or TRBV6-3 and J is TRBJ1-1; no clear D. Germline-derived CDR1 and CDR2 are MNHEY and SVGEGT. The CDR3 contains 14 residues. V lost 2 bases and J lost 1, with 8 bases in between. CDR3 residues: CASSYVARNTEAFF. The CDR3 DNA sequence: TGTGCCAGCAGTTACGTTGCCAGGAACACTGAAGCTTTCTTT.

This clonotype was counted a single time. The chain is built from TRBV2 and TRBJ2-1, with TRBD2 identical over 8 bases. V was clipped by 6 bases and J by 7 bases; unmatched bases: 8. Germline CDR1 reads SNHLY; CDR2 reads FYNNEI. The length of the CDR3 is 14 residues. DNA of the CDR3: TGTGCCAGCAGCCCGGGACTAGTAGAGAATGAGCAGTTCTTC. It translates to CASSPGLVENEQFF.

The chain joins TRBV20-1 to TRBJ2-7; TRBD2 is a possible D gene (6 bases). Trimming stripped 0 bases from V and 10 bases from J, with 16 bases between. The CDR3 has 13 residues. CDR1 is DFQATT and CDR2 is SNEGSKA in the germline V gene (reference sequence). CDR3 bases: TGCAGTGCTAGAGATTTCCAGGGACTCTCCCAGTACTTC. The encoded protein is CSARDFQGLSQYF.

This clonotype was counted a few times. The genes are TRBV6-1 and TRBJ1-1; D is unresolved. The CDR3 covers 14 residues. Germline CDR1 MNHNS, CDR2 SASEGT. Trimming pared 7 bases from V and 0 bases from J, leaving 12 bases between. CDR3 sequence (DNA): TGTGCCAGCATCTTCGTACAGCTGAACACTGAAGCTTTCTTT. Translating gives CASIFVQLNTEAFF.

This clonotype turned up a few times. Here the CDR3 DNA reads TGTGCCACCAGCAGAGATCAAAGACAGCCCCAGCATTTT. As protein: CATSRDQRQPQHF. The chain is built from TRBV15 and TRBJ1-5; unclear D gene. Germline-derived CDR1 and CDR2 are LNHNV and YYDKDF (reference sequence). Trimming left V 0 bases short and J 7 bases short, with 7 bases between. The CDR3 spans 13 residues.

The chain recombines TRBV7-7 with TRBJ2-2; D not certain. CDR3 length: 13 amino acids. Trimming took off 5 bases at V and 4 bases at J, with 8 bases between the two ends. From germline, CDR1 is SSHAT and CDR2 FNYEAQ (reference sequence). CDR3 sequence (DNA): TGTGCCAGCAGCATGGACCGCACCGGGGAGCTGTTTTTT. Translating it yields CASSMDRTGELFF.

The DNA of the CDR3 is TGTGCCAGTAGGACCCCGTTGATGAACACTGAAGCTTTCTTT. Translated, it gives CASRTPLMNTEAFF. The chain has TRBV19 and TRBJ1-1, with D uncertain. The germline V and J ends were trimmed by 6 bases and 0 bases, with 11 bases remaining between them. The CDR3 is 14 amino acids. CDR1 is LNHDA, CDR2 SQIVND, per germline (reference sequence).

J is TRBJ1-6 and V is TRBV7-9, with 9 bases identical to TRBD1. The V gene end was trimmed by 2 bases and the J gene end by 10 bases; junction bases not matched to a gene: 9. CDR1 and CDR2 from the germline V gene are SEHNR and FQNEAQ (reference sequence). The CDR3 runs to 16 residues. CDR3 coding DNA: TGTGCCAGCAGCTTATTGAGGACAGGGGTATCCTCACCCCTCCACTTT. Translated: CASSLLRTGVSSPLHF.

The CDR3 region has the DNA TGTGCCAGCAGTTTTAGGCCCGGTCCCAACTATGGCTACACCTTC. It encodes CASSFRPGPNYGYTF. The chain has TRBV27 and TRBJ1-2; D is undetermined. Germline V gene data show CDR1 as MNHEY and CDR2 as SMNVEV (reference sequence). Trimming stripped 3 bases from V and 2 bases from J, with 13 bases between. The length of the CDR3 is 15 residues.

The chain recombines TRBV2 with TRBJ1-5; the D gene is possibly TRBD1 (6 bases). Germline V gene data show CDR1 as SNHLY and CDR2 as FYNNEI. The CDR3 sequence is 16 residues long. V was clipped by 2 bases and J by 10 bases, with 21 bases between them. Here the CDR3 DNA reads TGTGCCAGCAGTGAACAGGGGAGGGGGGGCCTTGGACCCCAGCATTTT. It codes for CASSEQGRGGLGPQHF.

The V call is TRBV24-1, the J call TRBJ1-5; D call uncertain. V was trimmed by 3 bases and J by 6 bases, leaving 8 bases between them. CDR1 is KGHDR and CDR2 is SFDVKD in the germline V gene. The CDR3 length is 13 residues. CDR3 in DNA: TGTGCCACCAGTGATCGGGCGACTCAGCCCCAGCATTTT. This sequence encodes CATSDRATQPQHF.

V usage is TRBV25-1 and J usage is TRBJ2-3; the match to TRBD2 covers 8 bases. Trimming removed 8 bases from V and 3 bases from J; junction bases left unmatched: 16. Germline values: CDR1 MGHDK, CDR2 SYGVNS. The CDR3 runs 17 residues. DNA for the CDR3: TGTGCCAGCCTACGACTAGCGATGGTCGATATAACAGATACGCAGTATTTT. As protein: CASLRLAMVDITDTQYF.

The chain couples TRBV27 to TRBJ1-2; TRBD1 matches 10 bases. CDR3 length equals 15 residues. V shed 2 bases, J shed 6 bases, and the junction held 6 bases outside the gene matches. Germline CDR1 reads MNHEY; CDR2 reads SMNVEV (reference sequence). The CDR3 here is CASSLLGTGEDGYTF. CDR3 bases: TGTGCCAGCAGTTTACTAGGGACAGGGGAGGATGGCTACACCTTC.